The source of this T cell receptor beta chain is a study of blood T cells in healthy people across ages. The use of a sample-barcoded 5' primer and a J-beta primer mix characterized a second PCR of roughly 6 to 12 cycles. Each of the samples gave a minimum of 3 million paired-end reads that contained CDR3. TCRdb fed the 5' RACE reads into MiXCR, producing one record per CDR3 protein. The sample shows about 680,000 distinct CDR3 sequences, roughly 49% of them seen only once. The study drew donors from healthy Caucasian individuals in Russia aged about 6 to 95. Around 9 milliliters of peripheral blood were drawn from each donor into EDTA-treated tubes. Researchers isolated at least 6 million PBMCs per sample. The CDR3 runs to 15 residues. CDR1 and CDR2 (germline): LGHDT, YNNKEL (reference sequence). V lost 4 bases to trimming and J lost 6 bases; unmatched junction nucleotides: 9.

The chain employs TRBV3-1 and TRBJ1-2; TRBD1 agrees at 9 bases. Material for sequencing was blood. The TCR was taken from a woman aged 55-70 years in good health. CDR3 coding DNA: TGTGCCAGCAGCCTTACGGACAGGGGAAGGCATGGCTACACCTTC. Amino acids: CASSLTDRGRHGYTF.